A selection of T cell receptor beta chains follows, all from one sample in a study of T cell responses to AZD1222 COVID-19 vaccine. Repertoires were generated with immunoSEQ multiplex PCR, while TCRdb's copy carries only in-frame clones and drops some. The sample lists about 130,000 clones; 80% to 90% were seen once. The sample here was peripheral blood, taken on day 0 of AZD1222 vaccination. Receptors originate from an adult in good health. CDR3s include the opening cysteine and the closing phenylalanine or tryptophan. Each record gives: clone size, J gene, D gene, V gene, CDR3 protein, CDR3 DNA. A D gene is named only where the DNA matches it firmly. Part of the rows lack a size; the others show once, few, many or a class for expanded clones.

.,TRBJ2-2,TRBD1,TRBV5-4,CASRPGTGRTGELFF,TGTGCCAGCAGACCCGGGACAGGGAGAACCGGGGAGCTGTTTTTT
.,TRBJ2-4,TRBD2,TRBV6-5,CASRPPAGPENIQYF,TGTGCCAGCAGACCTCCAGCGGGGCCCGAAAACATTCAGTACTTC
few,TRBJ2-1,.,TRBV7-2,CASSLDPGVYNEQFF,TGTGCCAGCAGCTTAGATCCGGGCGTCTACAATGAGCAGTTCTTC
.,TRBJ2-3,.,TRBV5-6,CASGTQPPQDTQYF,TGTGCCAGCGGGACGCAACCCCCCCAAGATACGCAGTATTTT
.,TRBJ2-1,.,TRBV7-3,CASSLTAVPHEQFF,TGTGCCAGCAGCCTGACGGCGGTTCCCCATGAGCAGTTCTTC
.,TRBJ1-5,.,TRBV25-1,CASSESGGGVGQPQHF,TGTGCCAGCAGTGAATCTGGGGGGGGTGTAGGTCAGCCCCAGCATTTT
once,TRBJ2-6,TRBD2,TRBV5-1,CASSLTSGSSGANVLTF,TGCGCCAGCAGCTTGACTAGCGGGAGCTCTGGGGCCAACGTCCTGACTTTC
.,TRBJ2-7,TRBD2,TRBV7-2,CASSLALASLYEQYF,TGTGCCAGCAGCTTAGCACTAGCGAGCCTCTACGAGCAGTACTTC
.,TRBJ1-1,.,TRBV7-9,CASSFRTAHEAFF,TGTGCCAGCAGCTTCCGGACAGCCCATGAAGCTTTCTTT
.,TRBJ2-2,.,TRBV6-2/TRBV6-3,CASSYLQITGELFF,TGTGCCAGCAGTTACTTGCAGATCACCGGGGAGCTGTTTTTT
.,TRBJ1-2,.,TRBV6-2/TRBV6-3,CASSYSKGIDGYTF,TGTGCCAGCAGTTACTCGAAGGGGATCGATGGCTACACCTTC
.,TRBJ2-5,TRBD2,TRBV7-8,CASSFGTSGSQETQYF,TGTGCCAGCAGCTTTGGGACTAGCGGGAGTCAAGAGACCCAGTACTTC
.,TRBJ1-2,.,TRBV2,CASSERDGLNYGYTF,TGTGCCAGCAGTGAACGGGACGGGCTTAACTATGGCTACACCTTC
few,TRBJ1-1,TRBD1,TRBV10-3,CAISQDRGNTEAFF,TGTGCCATCAGCCAGGACAGGGGAAACACTGAAGCTTTCTTT
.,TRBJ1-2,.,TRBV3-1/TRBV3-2,CASSQGPEGYTF,TGTGCCAGCAGCCAAGGCCCCGAGGGCTACACCTTC
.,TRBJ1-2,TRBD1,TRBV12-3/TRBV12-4,CASRLGQGGGYTF,TGTGCCAGCAGGCTTGGACAGGGGGGTGGCTACACCTTC
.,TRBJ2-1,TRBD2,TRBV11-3,CASSLDLASGRAGGFF,TGTGCCAGCAGCTTAGATCTCGCTAGCGGGAGGGCCGGGGGGTTCTTC
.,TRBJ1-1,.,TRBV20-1,CSASQGKEAFF,TGCAGTGCTAGCCAGGGAAAGGAAGCTTTCTTT
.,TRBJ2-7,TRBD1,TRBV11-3,CASSLGSGQGYEQYF,TGTGCCAGCAGCTTAGGAAGCGGACAGGGGTACGAGCAGTACTTC
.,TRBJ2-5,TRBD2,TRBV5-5,CASSAGTGTTKETQYF,TGTGCCAGCAGCGCGGGCACCGGGACTACCAAAGAGACCCAGTACTTC
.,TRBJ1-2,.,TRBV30,CAWGTRREGYTF,TGTGCCTGGGGGACCCGGAGGGAAGGCTACACCTTC
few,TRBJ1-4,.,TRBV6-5,CASSSGAATNEKLFF,TGTGCCAGCAGCTCAGGGGCCGCAACTAATGAAAAACTGTTTTTT
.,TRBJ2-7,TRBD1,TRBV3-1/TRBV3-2,CASSRTGYEQYF,TGTGCCAGCAGCCGGACAGGCTACGAGCAGTACTTC
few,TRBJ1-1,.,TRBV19,CASNQGATEAFF,TGTGCCAGTAATCAGGGAGCCACTGAAGCTTTCTTT
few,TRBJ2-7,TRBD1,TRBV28,CASRDRGEQYF,TGTGCCAGCAGAGACAGGGGCGAGCAGTACTTC
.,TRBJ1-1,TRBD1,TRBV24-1,CATSDPGTGGNTEAFF,TGTGCCACCAGTGATCCGGGGACAGGTGGGAACACTGAAGCTTTCTTT
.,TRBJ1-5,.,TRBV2,CASTGGQFNQPQHF,TGTGCCAGCACCGGGGGGCAGTTCAATCAGCCCCAGCATTTT
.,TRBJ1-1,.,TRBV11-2,CASSLRGQNTEAFF,TGTGCCAGCAGCTTAAGAGGGCAGAACACTGAAGCTTTCTTT
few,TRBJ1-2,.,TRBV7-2,CASSRTSTNYGYTF,TGTGCCAGCAGCCGGACCTCTACCAACTATGGCTACACCTTC
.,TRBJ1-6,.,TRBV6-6,CASSPEGYRSSYNSPLHF,TGTGCCAGCAGTCCAGAAGGCTACAGGAGCTCCTATAATTCACCCCTCCACTTT